Listed below are T cell receptor beta chains from one sample, sequenced in a study of CD4 T cells in relation to SARS-CoV-2 and coronaviruses. Measured with immunoSEQ multiplex PCR; TCRdb has only the in-frame clones, and not every one. The sample lists 20,000 to 30,000 clones, more than 75% occurring once. No cognate antigen is known for these TCRs. Sequenced sample: CD4+ T cells from PBMCs, cultured in vitro. These receptors came from a human donor in good health. The CDR3 runs from the conserved cysteine through the conserved F or W. A D gene is named only where the DNA matches it firmly. Not all rows give a size; the values are once, few, many and, for expanded clones, a class.

j_call d_call v_call clone_size cdr3_length cdr3_nt cdr3_aa
TRBJ1-1 TRBD1 TRBV9 . 14 TGTGCCAGCAGCGTGAACAGGGGCAACACTGAAGCTTTCTTT CASSVNRGNTEAFF
TRBJ2-3 TRBD2 TRBV4-1 . 16 TGCGCCAGCAGCCATAGCACGGGAGGGAGCACAGATACGCAGTATTTT CASSHSTGGSTDTQYF
TRBJ2-7 TRBD1 TRBV18 . 14 TGTGCCAGCTCACCCCGGGACAGGGCCCACGAGCAGTACTTC CASSPRDRAHEQYF
TRBJ2-7 TRBD1 TRBV19 . 12 TGTGCCACCTTAGGGGGCAACTACGAGCAGTACTTC CATLGGNYEQYF
TRBJ2-5 . TRBV5-1 once 14 TGCGCCAGCAGCGAAACAGGGTTCGGGGAGACCCAGTACTTC CASSETGFGETQYF
TRBJ2-4 . TRBV2 few 16 TGTGCCAGCAGAAAAGAAGGGGGGATAGCCAAAAACATTCAGTACTTC CASRKEGGIAKNIQYF
TRBJ2-1 . TRBV9 . 12 TGTGCCAGCAGCGTGCGTGCGGCTGAATGGTTCTTC CASSVRAAEWFF
TRBJ1-5 . TRBV6-6 . 14 TGTGCCAGCAGTTATCGACGGGACAATCAGCCCCAGCATTTT CASSYRRDNQPQHF
TRBJ2-3 TRBD1 TRBV7-3 few 16 TGTGCCAGCAGCTTACAAGGGGGCCTAAGCACAGATACGCAGTATTTT CASSLQGGLSTDTQYF
TRBJ2-1 . TRBV7-9 . 16 TGTGCCAGCAGCAGACAGGGACTCTCGGCCTACAATGAGCAGTTCTTC CASSRQGLSAYNEQFF
TRBJ1-1 . TRBV19 once 15 TGTGCCAGTAGTATAGGACAGGACAGAAACACTGAAGCTTTCTTT CASSIGQDRNTEAFF
TRBJ2-3 TRBD1 TRBV9 few 15 TGTGCCAGCAGCGGTCGACAGGGTAGCACAGATACGCAGTATTTT CASSGRQGSTDTQYF
TRBJ2-1 TRBD1 TRBV5-4 . 12 TGTGCCAGCAGTCCGACAGGGGGCAAGCAGTTCTTC CASSPTGGKQFF
TRBJ2-1 . TRBV7-8 . 17 TGTGCCAGCAGCTTAGATGCAGAGGACTACTCCCGGGGTGAGCAGTTCTTC CASSLDAEDYSRGEQFF
TRBJ2-4 TRBD1 TRBV30 . 19 TGTGCCTGGAGTCCCCCGGGACAGGGTTCCCCAAGAAGCAAAAACATTCAGTACTTC CAWSPPGQGSPRSKNIQYF
TRBJ2-1 . TRBV30 . 12 TGTGCCTGGAGTCCCGACCACAATGAGCAGTTCTTC CAWSPDHNEQFF
TRBJ2-2 . TRBV3-1/TRBV3-2 . 13 TGTGCCAGCAGCCAAAATCTCATCGGGGAGCTGTTTTTT CASSQNLIGELFF
TRBJ2-7 TRBD1 TRBV19 . 15 TGTGCCAGTAGCCGATCCGGGACAGGGGCCTACGAGCAGTACTTC CASSRSGTGAYEQYF
TRBJ2-3 . TRBV11-2 . 15 TGTGCCAGCAGTTACCGAAATGGGGTTCCAGATACGCAGTATTTT CASSYRNGVPDTQYF
TRBJ2-7 TRBD2 TRBV6-5 . 16 TGTGCCAGCAGTTACTCGGGACTAGCGGGGATTTACGAGCAGTACTTC CASSYSGLAGIYEQYF
TRBJ2-6 . TRBV20-1 . 19 TGCAGTGCTAGTCGACGACCGGGACGCCTGGGCTCTGGGGCCAACGTCCTGACTTTC CSASRRPGRLGSGANVLTF
TRBJ2-7 . TRBV6-2/TRBV6-3 once 13 TGTGCCAGCAGTTACCCTACCGGACACGAGCAGTACTTC CASSYPTGHEQYF
TRBJ2-1 TRBD2 TRBV29-1 . 18 TGCAGCGTTGAAGATCTCTATGCACGCGGGAGGCAGTACAATGAGCAGTTCTTC CSVEDLYARGRQYNEQFF
TRBJ2-4 . TRBV12-3/TRBV12-4 . 13 TGTGCCAGCAGTTTATCTGGAGGCAACATTCAGTACTTC CASSLSGGNIQYF
TRBJ2-5 . TRBV10-1 . 14 TGCGCCAGCAGTGAGTCGCTAGGCGGGAAGACCCAGTACTTC CASSESLGGKTQYF
TRBJ1-2 . TRBV5-1 . 15 TGCGCCAGCAGCCCCTCCCCCAGTCCTAACTATGGCTACACCTTC CASSPSPSPNYGYTF
TRBJ2-7 . TRBV7-2 . 13 TGTGCCAGCAGCTTAGAGGCCTTCTACGAGCAGTACTTC CASSLEAFYEQYF
TRBJ2-7 . TRBV6-2/TRBV6-3 large 14 TGTGCCAGCAGTTACTTGCGGGGATCAGGCGAGCAGTACTTC CASSYLRGSGEQYF
TRBJ1-3 . TRBV6-1 . 16 TGTGCCAGCAGTGAAGGGGGGTTCCTCTCTGGAAACACCATATATTTT CASSEGGFLSGNTIYF
TRBJ2-5 . TRBV10-1 . 15 TGCGCCAGCGTGCCCCACGGGCGGCTTCAAGAGACCCAGTACTTC CASVPHGRLQETQYF
TRBJ2-2 . TRBV6-4 medium-sized 13 TGTGCCAGCAGTGACAGGGACACCGGGGAGCTGTTTTTT CASSDRDTGELFF
TRBJ1-2 TRBD1 TRBV6-5 . 13 TGTGCCAGCAGTTCTGGACAGGGCTATGGCTACACCTTC CASSSGQGYGYTF
TRBJ2-7 . TRBV11-2 . 12 TGTGCCAGCAGCTTAGTAACCCACGAGCAGTACTTC CASSLVTHEQYF
TRBJ2-7 TRBD1 TRBV7-9 . 16 TGTGCCAGCAGCTTAAAGGCGGGACAGGGACACTACGAGCAGTACTTC CASSLKAGQGHYEQYF